This TCR beta chain is from a study of blood T cell repertoires in COVID-19. This CDR3 comprises 15 residues. V was cut by 1 base and J by 7 bases, with 13 bases left in between. Germline loops: CDR1 SGHTA, CDR2 FQGNSA. Data came from immunoSEQ multiplex PCR; TCRdb stores just in-frame clones and leaves some out. Of roughly 150,000 clones listed, around four fifths are singletons. The rearrangement joins TRBV7-2 to TRBJ1-4, with D unresolved. The sequence came from a man aged 70-80 years who had been exposed to COVID-19. The sequenced sample was PBMCs or T cells enriched from blood (not recorded which). The CDR3 loop is CASSLDPSVGEKLFF. CDR3 nucleotides: TGTGCCAGCAGCTTAGATCCCAGCGTTGGTGAAAAACTGTTTTTT.